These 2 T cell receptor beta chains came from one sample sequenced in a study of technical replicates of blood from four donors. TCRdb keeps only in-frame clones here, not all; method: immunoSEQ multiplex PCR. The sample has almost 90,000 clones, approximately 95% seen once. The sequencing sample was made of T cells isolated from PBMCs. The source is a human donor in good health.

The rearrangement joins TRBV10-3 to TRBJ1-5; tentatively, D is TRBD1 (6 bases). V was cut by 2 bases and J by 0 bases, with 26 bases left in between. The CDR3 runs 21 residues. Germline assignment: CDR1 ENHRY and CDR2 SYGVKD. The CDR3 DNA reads TGTGCCATCAGTGAGCCATTCGGTACAGGGCTTCTCTCTTATAGCAATCAGCCCCAGCATTTT. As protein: CAISEPFGTGLLSYSNQPQHF.

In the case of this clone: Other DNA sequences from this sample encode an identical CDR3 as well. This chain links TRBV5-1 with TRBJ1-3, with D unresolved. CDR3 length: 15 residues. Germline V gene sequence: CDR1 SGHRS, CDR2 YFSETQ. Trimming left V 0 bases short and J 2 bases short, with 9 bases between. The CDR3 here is CASSLGRGPGNTIYF. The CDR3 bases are TGCGCCAGCAGCTTGGGTAGAGGGCCTGGAAACACCATATATTTT.